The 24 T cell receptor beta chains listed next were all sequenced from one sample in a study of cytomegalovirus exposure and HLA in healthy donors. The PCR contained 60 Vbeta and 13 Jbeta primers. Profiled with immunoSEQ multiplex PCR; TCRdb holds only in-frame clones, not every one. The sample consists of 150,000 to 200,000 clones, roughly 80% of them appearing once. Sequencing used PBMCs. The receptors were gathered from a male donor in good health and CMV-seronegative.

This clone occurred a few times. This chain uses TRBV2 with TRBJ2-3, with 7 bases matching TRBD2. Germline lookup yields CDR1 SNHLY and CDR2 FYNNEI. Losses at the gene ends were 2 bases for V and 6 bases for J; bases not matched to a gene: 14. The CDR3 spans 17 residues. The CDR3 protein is CASSEQTLPQAGDTQYF. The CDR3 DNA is TGTGCCAGCAGTGAACAAACTCTGCCTCAAGCGGGGGATACGCAGTATTTT.

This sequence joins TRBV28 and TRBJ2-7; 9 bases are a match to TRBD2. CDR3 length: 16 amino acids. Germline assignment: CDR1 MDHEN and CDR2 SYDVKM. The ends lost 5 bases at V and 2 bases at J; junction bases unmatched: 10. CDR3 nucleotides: TGTGCCAGCAGTGCCCCCGGGGTAGCGGGAGCCTACGAGCAGTACTTC. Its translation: CASSAPGVAGAYEQYF.

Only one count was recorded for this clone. This CDR3 reads CATSRPRASGQPQHF. The CDR3 nucleotides are TGTGCCACCAGCAGACCGAGGGCGTCTGGTCAGCCCCAGCATTTT. This chain links TRBV15 with TRBJ1-5; D gene uncertain. CDR3 length equals 15 residues. In germline, CDR1 is LNHNV, CDR2 YYDKDF (reference sequence). Trimming cost V 2 bases and J 6 bases, with 14 bases left between them.

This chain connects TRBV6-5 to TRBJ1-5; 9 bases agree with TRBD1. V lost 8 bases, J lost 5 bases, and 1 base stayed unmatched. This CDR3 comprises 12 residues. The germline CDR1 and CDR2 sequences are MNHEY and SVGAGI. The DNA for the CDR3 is TGTGCCAGCCGACAGGGGGATCAGCCCCAGCATTTT. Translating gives CASRQGDQPQHF.

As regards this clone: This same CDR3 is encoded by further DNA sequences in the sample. CDR3 amino acids: CASSEQGGGQPQHF. CDR3 in DNA: TGTGCCAGCAGTGAACAGGGGGGAGGACAGCCCCAGCATTTT. The V call is TRBV2, the J call TRBJ1-5, with 7 positions matching TRBD1. The CDR3 spans 14 residues. V was clipped by 2 bases and J by 7 bases; unmatched bases: 5. Germline V CDR1 and CDR2: SNHLY, FYNNEI.

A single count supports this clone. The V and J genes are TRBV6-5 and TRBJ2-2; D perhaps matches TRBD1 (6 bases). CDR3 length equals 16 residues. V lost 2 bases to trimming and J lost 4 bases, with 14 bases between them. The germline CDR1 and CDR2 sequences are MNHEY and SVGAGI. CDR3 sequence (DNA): TGTGCCAGCAGTTACAATGACAGGACCGCCACCGGGGAGCTGTTTTTT. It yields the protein CASSYNDRTATGELFF.

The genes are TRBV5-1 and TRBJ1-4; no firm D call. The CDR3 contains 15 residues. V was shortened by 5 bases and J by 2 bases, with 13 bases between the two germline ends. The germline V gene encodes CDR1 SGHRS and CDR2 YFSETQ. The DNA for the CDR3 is TGCGCCAGCAGGCCGAGCGGGATTACTAATGAAAAACTGTTTTTT. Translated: CASRPSGITNEKLFF.

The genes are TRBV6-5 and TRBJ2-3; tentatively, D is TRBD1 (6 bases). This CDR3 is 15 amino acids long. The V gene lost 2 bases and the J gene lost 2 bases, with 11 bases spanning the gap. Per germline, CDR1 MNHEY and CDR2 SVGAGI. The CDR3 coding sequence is TGTGCCAGCAGTTACGCGGACAGACACACAGATACGCAGTATTTT. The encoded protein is CASSYADRHTDTQYF.

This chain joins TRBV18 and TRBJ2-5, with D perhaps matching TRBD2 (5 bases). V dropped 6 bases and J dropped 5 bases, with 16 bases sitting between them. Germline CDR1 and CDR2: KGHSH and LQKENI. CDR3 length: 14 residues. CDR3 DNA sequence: TGTGCCAGCTCCAGACTAATGGAACGGGAGACCCAGTACTTC. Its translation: CASSRLMERETQYF.

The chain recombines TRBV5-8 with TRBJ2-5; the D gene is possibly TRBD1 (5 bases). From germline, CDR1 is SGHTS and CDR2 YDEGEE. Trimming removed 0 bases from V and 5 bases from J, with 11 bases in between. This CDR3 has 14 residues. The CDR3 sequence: CASSLGGSSETQYF. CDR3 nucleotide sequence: TGTGCCAGCAGCTTGGGGGGCAGTTCGGAGACCCAGTACTTC. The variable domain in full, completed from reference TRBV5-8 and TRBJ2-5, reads EAGVTQSPTHLIKTRGQQATLRCSPISGHTSVYWYQQALGLGLQFLLWYDEGEERNRGNFPPRFSGRQFPNYSSELNVNALELEDSALYLCASSLGGSSETQYFGPGTRLLVL.

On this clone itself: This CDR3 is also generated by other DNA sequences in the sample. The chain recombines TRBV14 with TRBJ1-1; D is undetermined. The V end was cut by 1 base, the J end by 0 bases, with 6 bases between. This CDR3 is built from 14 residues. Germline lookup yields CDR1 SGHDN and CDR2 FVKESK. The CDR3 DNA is TGTGCCAGCAGCCAAGCCGGGATGAACACTGAAGCTTTCTTT. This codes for CASSQAGMNTEAFF.

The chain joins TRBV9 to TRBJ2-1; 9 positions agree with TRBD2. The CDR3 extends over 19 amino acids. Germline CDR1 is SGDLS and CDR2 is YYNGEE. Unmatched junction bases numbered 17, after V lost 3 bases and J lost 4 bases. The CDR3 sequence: CASSGPPLSGGGGYNEQFF. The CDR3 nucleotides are TGTGCCAGCAGCGGCCCCCCCCTTAGCGGGGGAGGGGGTTACAATGAGCAGTTCTTC.

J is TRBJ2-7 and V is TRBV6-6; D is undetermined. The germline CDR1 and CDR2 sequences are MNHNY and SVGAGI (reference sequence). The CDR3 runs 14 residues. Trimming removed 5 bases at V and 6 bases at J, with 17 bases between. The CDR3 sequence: CASSTLRVSSEQYF. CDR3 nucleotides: TGTGCCAGCAGTACCCTCCGCGTTAGCTCCGAGCAGTACTTC.

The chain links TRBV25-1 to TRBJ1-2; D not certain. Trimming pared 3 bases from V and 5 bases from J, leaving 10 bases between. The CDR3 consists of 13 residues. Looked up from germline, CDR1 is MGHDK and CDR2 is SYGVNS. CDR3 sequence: CASSEGSRYGYTF. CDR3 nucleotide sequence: TGTGCCAGCAGTGAGGGCAGTCGGTATGGCTACACCTTC.

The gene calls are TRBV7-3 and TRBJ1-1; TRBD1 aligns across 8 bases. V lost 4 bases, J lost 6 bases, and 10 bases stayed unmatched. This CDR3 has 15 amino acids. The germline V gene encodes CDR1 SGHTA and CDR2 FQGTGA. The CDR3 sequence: CASSSLDRAGAEAFF. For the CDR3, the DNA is TGTGCCAGCAGCTCCCTGGACAGGGCGGGGGCTGAAGCTTTCTTT.

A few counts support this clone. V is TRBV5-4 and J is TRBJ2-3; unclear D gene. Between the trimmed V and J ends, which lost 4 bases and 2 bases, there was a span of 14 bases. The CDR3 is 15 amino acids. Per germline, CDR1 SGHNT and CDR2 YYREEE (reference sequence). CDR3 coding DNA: TGTGCCAGCAGCCCCCTGGGCCCCGACACAGATACGCAGTATTTT. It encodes CASSPLGPDTDTQYF.

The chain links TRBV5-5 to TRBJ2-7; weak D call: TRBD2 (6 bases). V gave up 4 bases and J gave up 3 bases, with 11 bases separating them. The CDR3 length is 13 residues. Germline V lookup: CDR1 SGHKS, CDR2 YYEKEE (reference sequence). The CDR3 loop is CASSRTGSYEQYF. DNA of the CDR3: TGTGCCAGCAGCCGAACCGGGAGCTACGAGCAGTACTTC.

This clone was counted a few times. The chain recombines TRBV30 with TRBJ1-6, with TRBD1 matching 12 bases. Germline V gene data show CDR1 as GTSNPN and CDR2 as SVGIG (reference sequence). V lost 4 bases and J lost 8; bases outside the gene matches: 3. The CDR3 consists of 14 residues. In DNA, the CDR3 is TGTGCCTGGAACCGGGACAGGGGGCATTCACCCCTCCACTTT. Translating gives CAWNRDRGHSPLHF.

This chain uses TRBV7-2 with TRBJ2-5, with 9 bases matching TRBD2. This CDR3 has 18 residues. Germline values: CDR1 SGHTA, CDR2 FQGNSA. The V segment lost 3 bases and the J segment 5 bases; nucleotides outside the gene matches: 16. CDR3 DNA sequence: TGTGCCAGCAGCTTCCCCCCCCTAGCGGGGCCCAGATCGGAGACCCAGTACTTC. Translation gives CASSFPPLAGPRSETQYF.

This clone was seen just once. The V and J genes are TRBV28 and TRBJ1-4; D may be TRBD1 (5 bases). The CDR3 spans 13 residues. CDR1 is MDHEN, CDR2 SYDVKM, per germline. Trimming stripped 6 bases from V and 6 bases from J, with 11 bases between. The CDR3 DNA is TGTGCCAGCAGCCGTGGACAAGATGAAAAACTGTTTTTT. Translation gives CASSRGQDEKLFF.

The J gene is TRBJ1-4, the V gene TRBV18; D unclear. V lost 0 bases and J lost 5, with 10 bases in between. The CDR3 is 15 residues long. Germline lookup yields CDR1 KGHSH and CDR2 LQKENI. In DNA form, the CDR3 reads TGTGCCAGCTCACCACCTACAGTCAGAAATGAAAAACTGTTTTTT. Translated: CASSPPTVRNEKLFF. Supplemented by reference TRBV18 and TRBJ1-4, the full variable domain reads NAGVMQNPRHLVRRRGQEARLRCSPMKGHSHVYWYRQLPEEGLKFMVYLQKENIIDESGMPKERFSAEFPKEGPSILRIQQVVRGDSAAYFCASSPPTVRNEKLFFGSGTQLSVL.

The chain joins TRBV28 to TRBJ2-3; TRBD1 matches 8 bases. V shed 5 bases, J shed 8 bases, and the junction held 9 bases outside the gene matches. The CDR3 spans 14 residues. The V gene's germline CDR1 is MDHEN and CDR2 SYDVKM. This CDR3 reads CASSRQGQGGTQYF. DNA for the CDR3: TGTGCCAGCAGTAGACAGGGGCAGGGAGGTACGCAGTATTTT.

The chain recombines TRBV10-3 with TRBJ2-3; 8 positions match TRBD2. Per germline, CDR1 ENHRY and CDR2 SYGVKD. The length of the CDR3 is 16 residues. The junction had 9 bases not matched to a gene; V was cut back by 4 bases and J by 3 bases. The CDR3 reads CAISASLSGGTDTQYF. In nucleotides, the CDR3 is TGTGCCATCAGTGCCAGCCTCAGCGGGGGAACAGATACGCAGTATTTT.

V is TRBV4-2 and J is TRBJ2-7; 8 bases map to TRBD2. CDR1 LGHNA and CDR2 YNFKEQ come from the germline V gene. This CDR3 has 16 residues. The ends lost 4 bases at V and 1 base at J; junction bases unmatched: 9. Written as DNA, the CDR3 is TGTGCCAGCAGCCCCCAAACGCGGGAGGATTCCTACGAGCAGTACTTC. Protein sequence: CASSPQTREDSYEQYF.